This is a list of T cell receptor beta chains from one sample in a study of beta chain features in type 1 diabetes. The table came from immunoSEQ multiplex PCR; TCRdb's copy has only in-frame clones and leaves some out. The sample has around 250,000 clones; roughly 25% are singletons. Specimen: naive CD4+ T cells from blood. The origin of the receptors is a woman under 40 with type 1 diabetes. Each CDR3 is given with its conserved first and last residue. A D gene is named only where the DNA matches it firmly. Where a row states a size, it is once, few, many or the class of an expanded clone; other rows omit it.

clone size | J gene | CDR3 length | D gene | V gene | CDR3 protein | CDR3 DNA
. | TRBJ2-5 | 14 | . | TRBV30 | CAWSVGGYQETQYF | TGTGCCTGGAGTGTTGGAGGGTACCAAGAGACCCAGTACTTC
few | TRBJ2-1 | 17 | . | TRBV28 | CASSFGGARGRVNEQFF | TGTGCCAGCAGTTTCGGGGGGGCCAGGGGGAGGGTGAATGAGCAGTTCTTC
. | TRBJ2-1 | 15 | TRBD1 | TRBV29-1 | CSVEKHGTGGTEQFF | TGCAGCGTTGAAAAGCATGGGACAGGGGGCACTGAGCAGTTCTTC
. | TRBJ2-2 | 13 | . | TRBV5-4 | CASSPLGPGELFF | TGTGCCAGCAGCCCTCTTGGGCCCGGGGAGCTGTTTTTT
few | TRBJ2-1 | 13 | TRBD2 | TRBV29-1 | CSVEAGGFNEQFF | TGCAGCGTTGAGGCGGGAGGGTTCAATGAGCAGTTCTTC
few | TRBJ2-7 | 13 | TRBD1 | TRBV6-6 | CASSPGQAIEQYF | TGTGCCAGCAGTCCGGGACAGGCCATCGAGCAGTACTTC
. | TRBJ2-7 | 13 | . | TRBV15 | CATSRDSGYEQYF | TGTGCCACCAGCAGAGATTCCGGCTACGAGCAGTACTTC
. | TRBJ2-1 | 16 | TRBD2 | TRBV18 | CASSPSWGLDDNEQFF | TGTGCCAGCTCACCGAGTTGGGGACTAGATGACAATGAGCAGTTCTTC
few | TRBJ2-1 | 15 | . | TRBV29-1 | CSAAGRGDLVDEQFF | TGCAGCGCCGCTGGGCGGGGAGATCTCGTCGATGAGCAGTTCTTC
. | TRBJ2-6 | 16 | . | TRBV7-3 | CASSNQGRSGANVLTF | TGTGCCAGCAGCAACCAAGGGAGATCTGGGGCCAACGTCCTGACTTTC
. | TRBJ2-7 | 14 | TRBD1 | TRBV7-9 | CASSVGTGSNEQYF | TGTGCCAGCAGCGTAGGGACAGGTTCCAACGAGCAGTACTTC
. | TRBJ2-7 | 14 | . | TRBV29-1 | CSVEEGQGWVEQYF | TGCAGCGTTGAAGAGGGGCAGGGATGGGTCGAGCAGTACTTC
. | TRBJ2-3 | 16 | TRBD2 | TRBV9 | CASSPRWGGDTDTQYF | TGTGCCAGCAGCCCACGATGGGGAGGGGACACAGATACGCAGTATTTT
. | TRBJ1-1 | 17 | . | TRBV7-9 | CASSFAGALGMNTEAFF | TGTGCCAGCAGCTTCGCGGGGGCCTTGGGGATGAACACTGAAGCTTTCTTT
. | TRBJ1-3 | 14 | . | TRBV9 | CASSHGTPGNTIYF | TGTGCCAGCAGCCACGGGACTCCTGGAAACACCATATATTTT
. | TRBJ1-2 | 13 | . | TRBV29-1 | CSVGISSRYGYTF | TGCAGCGTTGGAATTTCCAGTCGTTATGGCTACACCTTC
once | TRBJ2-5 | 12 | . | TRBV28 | CASSSPGETQYF | TGTGCCAGCAGTTCGCCCGGGGAGACCCAGTACTTC
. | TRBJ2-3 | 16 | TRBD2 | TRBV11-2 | CASSSILAGGADTQYF | TGTGCCAGCAGCTCGATATTAGCGGGGGGCGCAGATACGCAGTATTTT
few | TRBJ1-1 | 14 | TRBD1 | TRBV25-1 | CASRKQGSNTEAFF | TGTGCCAGCAGAAAACAGGGGTCGAACACTGAAGCTTTCTTT
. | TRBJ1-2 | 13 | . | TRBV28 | CASSLSLLDGYTF | TGTGCCAGCAGTCTCTCCCTACTCGATGGCTACACCTTC
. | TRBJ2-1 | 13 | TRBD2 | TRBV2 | CASSGRSNNEQFF | TGTGCCAGTAGCGGGAGATCCAACAATGAGCAGTTCTTC
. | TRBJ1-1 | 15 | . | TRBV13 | CASSALQLMNTEAFF | TGTGCCAGCAGCGCCCTTCAACTTATGAACACTGAAGCTTTCTTT
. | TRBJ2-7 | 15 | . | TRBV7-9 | CASSLETGPSYEQYF | TGTGCCAGCAGCTTAGAGACAGGTCCGTCCTACGAGCAGTACTTC
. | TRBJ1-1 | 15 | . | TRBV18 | CASRQAIQANTEAFF | TGTGCCAGCCGGCAGGCAATCCAGGCGAACACTGAAGCTTTCTTT
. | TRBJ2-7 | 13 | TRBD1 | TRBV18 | CASSRGQAYEQYF | TGTGCCAGCTCACGAGGACAGGCCTACGAGCAGTACTTC
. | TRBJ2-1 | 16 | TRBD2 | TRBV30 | CAWSGAGGFVNNEQFF | TGTGCCTGGTCAGGGGCGGGAGGATTCGTCAACAATGAGCAGTTCTTC
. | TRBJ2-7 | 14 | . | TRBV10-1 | CASSESQRNYEQYF | TGCGCCAGCAGTGAGTCCCAGCGGAACTACGAGCAGTACTTC
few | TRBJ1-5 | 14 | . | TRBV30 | CAWSYGESNQPQHF | TGTGCCTGGAGTTACGGGGAGAGCAATCAGCCCCAGCATTTT
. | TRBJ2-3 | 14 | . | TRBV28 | CASIPGDGTDTQYF | TGTGCCAGCATACCGGGGGACGGCACAGATACGCAGTATTTT
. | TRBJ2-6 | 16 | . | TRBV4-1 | CASSPRQFSGANVLTF | TGCGCCAGCAGCCCTCGACAGTTCTCTGGGGCCAACGTCCTGACTTTC
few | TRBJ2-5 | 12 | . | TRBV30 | CAWSRGLETQYF | TGTGCCTGGAGTAGAGGGCTAGAGACCCAGTACTTC
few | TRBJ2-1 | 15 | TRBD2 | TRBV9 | CASSVGGRRVNEQFF | TGTGCCAGCAGCGTAGGCGGGAGGCGCGTCAATGAGCAGTTCTTC
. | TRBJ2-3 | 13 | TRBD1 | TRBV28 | CASTDRGTDTQYF | TGTGCCAGCACAGACAGGGGCACAGATACGCAGTATTTT
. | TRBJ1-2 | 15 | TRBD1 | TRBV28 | CASSTTGGINYGYTF | TGTGCCAGCAGTACCACAGGGGGCATTAACTATGGCTACACCTTC
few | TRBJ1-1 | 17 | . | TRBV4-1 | CASSNPQWRGIRPEAFF | TGCGCCAGCAGCAACCCGCAGTGGCGGGGGATTCGCCCTGAAGCTTTCTTT
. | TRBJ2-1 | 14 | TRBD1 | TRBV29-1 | CSVASGTGYNEQFF | TGCAGCGTCGCTTCCGGGACAGGCTACAATGAGCAGTTCTTC
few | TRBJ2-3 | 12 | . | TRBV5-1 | CASSSYTDTQYF | TGCGCCAGCAGCTCCTACACAGATACGCAGTATTTT
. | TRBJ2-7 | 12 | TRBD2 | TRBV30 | CAWGRGAYEQYF | TGTGCCTGGGGGAGGGGCGCCTACGAGCAGTACTTC
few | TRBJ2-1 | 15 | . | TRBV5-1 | CASSDTSGGGDEQFF | TGCGCCAGCAGCGATACTAGCGGAGGGGGCGATGAGCAGTTCTTC
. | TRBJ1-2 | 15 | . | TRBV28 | CASSPHRVVDVGYTF | TGTGCCAGCAGTCCCCACAGGGTTGTTGATGTGGGCTACACCTTC
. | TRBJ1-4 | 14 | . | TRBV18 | CASSPPSDNEKLFF | TGTGCCAGCTCACCACCCAGCGATAATGAAAAACTGTTTTTT
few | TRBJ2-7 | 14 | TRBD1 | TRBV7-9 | CASSRDSSSYEQYF | TGTGCCAGCAGCCGGGACAGCAGCTCCTACGAGCAGTACTTC